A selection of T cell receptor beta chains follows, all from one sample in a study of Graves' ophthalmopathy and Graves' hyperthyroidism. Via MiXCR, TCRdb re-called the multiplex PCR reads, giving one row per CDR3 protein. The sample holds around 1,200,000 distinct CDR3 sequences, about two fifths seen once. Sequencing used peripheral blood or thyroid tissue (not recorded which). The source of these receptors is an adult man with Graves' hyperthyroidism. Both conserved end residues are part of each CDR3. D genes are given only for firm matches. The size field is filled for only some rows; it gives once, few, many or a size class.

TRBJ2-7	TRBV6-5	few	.	TGTGCCAGCGCCGGGACCGCCGGCTACGAGCAGTACTTC	CASAGTAGYEQYF
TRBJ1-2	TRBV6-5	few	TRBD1	TGTGCCAGCAGTATGACAGGGGAAAATGGCTACACCTTC	CASSMTGENGYTF
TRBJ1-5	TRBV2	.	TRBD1	TGTGCCAGCAGTTTAGGGACAGGGGGCGGCAGTCAGCCCCAGCATTTT	CASSLGTGGGSQPQHF
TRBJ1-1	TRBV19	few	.	TGTGCCAGTAGTATAGTGGGGGAGGCAGAACTACTTGAAGCTTTCTTT	CASSIVGEAELLEAFF
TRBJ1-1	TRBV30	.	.	TGTGCCTGGAGTCGGCGGAACACTGAAGCTTTCTTT	CAWSRRNTEAFF
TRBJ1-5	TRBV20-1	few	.	TGCAGTGCTGCGGCAGGGGCGGGTCAGCCCCAGCATTTT	CSAAAGAGQPQHF
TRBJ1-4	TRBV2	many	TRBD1	TGTGCCAGTCGAGACAGGGCAAGGAGGGAAAAACTGTTTTTT	CASRDRARREKLFF
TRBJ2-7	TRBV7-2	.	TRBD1	TGTGCCAGCAGCTTAGATTGGACAGGGCCCCACGAGCAGTACTTC	CASSLDWTGPHEQYF
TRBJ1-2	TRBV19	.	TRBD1	TGTGCCAGTAGTATCGGTGCTGGGACAGGGCCCCAGGACACCTTC	CASSIGAGTGPQDTF
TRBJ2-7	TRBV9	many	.	TGTGCCAGCAGCGAGGACAGTACGGGCGAGCAGTACTTC	CASSEDSTGEQYF
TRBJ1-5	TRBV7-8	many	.	TGTGCCAGCAGCCCCAAGTGGGGGGCTTCCAACCAGCCCCAGCATTTT	CASSPKWGASNQPQHF
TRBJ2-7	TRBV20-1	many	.	TGCAGTGCTAGAGATCTTGGACATGATTACGAGCAGTACTTC	CSARDLGHDYEQYF
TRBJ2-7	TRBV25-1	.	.	TGTGCCAGCAGCCTGAAGCGAGCCTACTACGAGCAGTACTTC	CASSLKRAYYEQYF
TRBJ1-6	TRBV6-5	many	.	TGTGCTTCCCGCCCTAACTCCGGAGGACCCCTCCACTTT	CASRPNSGGPLHF
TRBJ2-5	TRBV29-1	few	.	TGCAGCGTTGAGGGACTGTACCAAGAGACCCAGTACTTC	CSVEGLYQETQYF
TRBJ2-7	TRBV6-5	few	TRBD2	TGTGCCAGCAGTTATTTCCCTAGCGGATCCTACGAGCAGTACTTC	CASSYFPSGSYEQYF
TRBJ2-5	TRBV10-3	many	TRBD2	TGTGCCATCAGTGAACAGCTAGCGGCAATTACCCAGTACTTC	CAISEQLAAITQYF
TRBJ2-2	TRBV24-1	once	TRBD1	TGTGCCACCAGTGATTCCCCGGGACAGGTGGACACCGGGGAGCTGTTTTTT	CATSDSPGQVDTGELFF
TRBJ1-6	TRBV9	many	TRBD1	TGTGCCAGCAGGGGGAACCCGGGACAGGGGACTTCACCCCTCCACTTT	CASRGNPGQGTSPLHF
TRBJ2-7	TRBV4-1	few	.	TGCGCCAGCAGCCAAGTCCCCGTCTCCTACGAGCAGTACTTC	CASSQVPVSYEQYF
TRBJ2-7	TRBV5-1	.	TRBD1	TGTGCCAGCAGCAAACAGGGGGCTGCCGGGCAGTACTTC	CASSKQGAAGQYF
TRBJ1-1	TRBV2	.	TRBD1	TGTGCCAGCACTCCCGGGACAGGGTTGACTGAAGCTTTCTTT	CASTPGTGLTEAFF
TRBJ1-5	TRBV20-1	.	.	TGCAGTGCTAGAGATTTGTGGGGAGACCAGCCCCAGCATTTT	CSARDLWGDQPQHF
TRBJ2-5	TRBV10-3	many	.	TGTGCCATCAGGAGAGGCGGCCCCGGGACCTCAATTTGGGAAGAGACCCAGTACTTC	CAIRRGGPGTSIWEETQYF
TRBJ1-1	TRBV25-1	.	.	TGTGCCAGCAGTGTTCGACCGGGACTCAAAAACACTGAAGCTTCCTTT	CASSVRPGLKNTEASF
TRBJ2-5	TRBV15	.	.	TGTGCCACCAGCAGAGATATGACTAGTCGGAGGGAAGAGACCCAGTACTTC	CATSRDMTSRREETQYF
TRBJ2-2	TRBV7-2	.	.	TGTGCCAGCAGCTATGCCGGGACAAGGATGATTCTACGGGAGCTGTTTTTT	CASSYAGTRMILRELFF
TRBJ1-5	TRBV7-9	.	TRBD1	TGTGCCAGCAGTTATGGGACAGGGGGAGCCGAGGGGCCCCAGCATTTT	CASSYGTGGAEGPQHF
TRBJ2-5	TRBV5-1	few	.	TGCGCCAGCAGGGACCCATTGGAGACCCAGTACTTC	CASRDPLETQYF
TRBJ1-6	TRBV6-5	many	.	TGTGCCAGCACCGCGGAGATTTTGGGTTCACCCCTCCACTTT	CASTAEILGSPLHF
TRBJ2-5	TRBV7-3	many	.	TGTGCCAGCAGCCAAGGGGTATCGGAGACCCAGTACTTC	CASSQGVSETQYF
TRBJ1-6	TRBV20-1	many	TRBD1	TGCAGTGCTACTACAGGGGCGGTCTATAATTCACCCCTCCACTTT	CSATTGAVYNSPLHF
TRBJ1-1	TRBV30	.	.	TGTGCCTGGAGTGTGGCCGGAGCCAACACTGAAGCTTTCTTT	CAWSVAGANTEAFF
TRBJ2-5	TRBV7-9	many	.	TGTGCCAGCAGCTCCAGCGGCCAAGAGACCCAGTACTTC	CASSSSGQETQYF
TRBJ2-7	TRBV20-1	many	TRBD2	TGCAGTGCTCCGGGACTAGCGGTCTACGAGCAGTACTTC	CSAPGLAVYEQYF
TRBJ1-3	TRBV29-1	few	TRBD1	TGCAGCGTTATTACAGGGGGTTCTGGAAACACCATATATTTT	CSVITGGSGNTIYF
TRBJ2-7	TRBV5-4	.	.	TGTGCCACGTCAACGGGATCGACCTACGAGCAGTACTTC	CATSTGSTYEQYF
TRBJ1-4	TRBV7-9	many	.	TGTGCCAGCGAATCCTTGACCGGGCAAACTAATGAAAAACTGTTTTTT	CASESLTGQTNEKLFF